One and the same sample provided the 27 T cell receptor beta chains below, sequenced in a study of follicular helper T cells after annual influenza vaccination. The repertoire was sequenced with immunoSEQ multiplex PCR; TCRdb's copy has only in-frame clones and lacks some. The profile shows roughly 7,100 clones, around 75% of them singletons. Noted time point: 2015-2016 season, 7 days after influenza vaccination. This material consisted of CXCR5- memory CD4+ T cells sorted from blood, taken 7 days after influenza vaccination. The receptors come from an adult who received the influenza vaccine.

The chain is built from TRBV10-3 and TRBJ1-2; TRBD1 might be the D (5 bases). Trimming cost V 2 bases and J 1 base, with 11 bases left between them. The CDR3 has 15 residues. Germline loops: CDR1 ENHRY, CDR2 SYGVKD. CDR3 amino acids: CAISEGQGGNYGYTF. The CDR3, as DNA: TGTGCCATCAGTGAGGGGCAGGGAGGTAACTATGGCTACACCTTC.

This chain links TRBV19 with TRBJ1-2; maybe TRBD1 (6 bases). Germline assignment: CDR1 LNHDA and CDR2 SQIVND (reference sequence). Trimming removed 8 bases at V and 5 bases at J, with 15 bases between. This CDR3 spans 13 amino acids. The CDR3 protein is CASRTGNTYGYTF. CDR3 nucleotide sequence: TGTGCCAGTCGAACAGGGAATACTTATGGCTACACCTTC.

This sequence joins TRBV4-1 and TRBJ1-4; D remains ambiguous. The CDR3 length is 18 residues. Per germline, CDR1 MGHRA and CDR2 YSYEKL. V lost 0 bases to trimming and J lost 5 bases, with 19 bases between them. The CDR3 region is CASSQDTGLAVRNEKLFF. The CDR3, as DNA: TGCGCCAGCAGCCAAGATACGGGATTGGCAGTAAGGAATGAAAAACTGTTTTTT.

The chain carries TRBV5-8 and TRBJ2-3; maybe TRBD1 (5 bases). The CDR3 covers 15 residues. Germline V gene sequence: CDR1 SGHTS, CDR2 YDEGEE. The V end lost 4 bases, the J end lost 6 bases, and 18 bases lay between the germline ends. The CDR3 sequence is CASSISGNPGDTQYF. CDR3 bases: TGTGCCAGCAGCATCTCAGGAAACCCAGGGGATACGCAGTATTTT.

With regard to this clone: The DNA is omitted, as the CDR3 cannot be located on it reliably, and the CDR3 follows TCRdb's listing. The rearrangement uses TRBV5-1 and TRBJ1-2. The V gene's germline CDR1 is SGHRS and CDR2 YFSETQ. Inclusive of both ends, the CDR3 amounts to 15 amino acids. CDR3: CASSLLRAGVYGYTF.

V gene TRBV29-1 combines with J gene TRBJ1-1; D is unresolved. Trimming stripped 5 bases from V and 2 bases from J, with 15 bases between. This CDR3 is built from 14 residues. In germline, CDR1 is SQVTM, CDR2 ANQGSEA. CDR3 in DNA: TGCAGCGTTCAAGTATACGCTTTAAACACTGAAGCTTTCTTT. It specifies CSVQVYALNTEAFF.

Only a few counts were recorded for this clone. The rearrangement joins TRBV4-2 to TRBJ2-7; TRBD1 matches 11 bases. J lost 2 bases, V lost 1 base, and 1 base had no gene match. This CDR3 contains 15 residues. CDR1 and CDR2 from the germline V gene are LGHNA and YNFKEQ. The CDR3 DNA follows: TGTGCCAGCAGCCAAGCGGGACAGGGGGCCTACGAGCAGTACTTC. Its translation: CASSQAGQGAYEQYF.

In its sample, this clone was seen once. The chain couples TRBV7-2 to TRBJ2-2; 7 bases are shared with TRBD2. V trimming: 1 base; J trimming: 7 bases; junction bases outside the gene matches: 9. CDR1 and CDR2 (germline): SGHTA, FQGNSA. The CDR3 sequence is 16 residues long. Here the CDR3 DNA reads TGTGCCAGCAGCTTAGTCGGGTCTAGCGGTGGCGGGGAGCTGTTTTTT. Protein: CASSLVGSSGGGELFF.

This sequence joins TRBV18 and TRBJ1-2; perhaps TRBD1 as D (5 bases). CDR3 length: 13 amino acids. V shed 1 base and J shed 8 bases, with 11 bases lying between them. Looked up from germline, CDR1 is KGHSH and CDR2 is LQKENI. CDR3 in DNA: TGTGCCAGCTCACCACTGACAGATAAAGGCTACACCTTC. Amino acids: CASSPLTDKGYTF. Together with reference TRBV18 and TRBJ1-2, the CDR3 gives the full variable domain: NAGVMQNPRHLVRRRGQEARLRCSPMKGHSHVYWYRQLPEEGLKFMVYLQKENIIDESGMPKERFSAEFPKEGPSILRIQQVVRGDSAAYFCASSPLTDKGYTFGSGTRLTVV.

The rearrangement uses TRBV4-3 and TRBJ1-5; 7 bases line up with TRBD1. CDR1 is LGHNA, CDR2 YSLEER, per germline. The J segment lost 7 bases and the V segment lost 1 base, leaving 4 bases of the junction unmatched. CDR3 length: 14 residues. The CDR3 here is CASSQGQGRQPQHF. The CDR3 coding sequence is TGCGCCAGCAGCCAAGGACAGGGTAGACAGCCCCAGCATTTT.

As DNA, the CDR3 is TGCAGCGTGAATACAGTGAACACTGAAGCTTTCTTT. This gives the protein CSVNTVNTEAFF. V gene TRBV29-1 combines with J gene TRBJ1-1; no reliable D call. V was pared by 6 bases and J by 0 bases, with 8 bases between. This CDR3 spans 12 amino acids. Germline V gene lookup returns CDR1 SQVTM and CDR2 ANQGSEA.

The chain uses TRBV9 and TRBJ1-6; 10 positions match TRBD1. J was trimmed by 7 bases and V by 4 bases; bases with no gene match: 5. There are 15 residues in the CDR3. Germline-derived CDR1 and CDR2 are SGDLS and YYNGEE. CDR3 DNA sequence: TGTGCCAGCAGCCTCTCGGGACAGGGGAATTCACCCCTCCACTTT. Its translation: CASSLSGQGNSPLHF.

This clone turned up a few times. The V and J genes are TRBV29-1 and TRBJ1-5, with 7 bases identical to TRBD1. V lost 4 bases and J lost 7; bases outside the gene matches: 4. The CDR3 runs to 12 residues. Germline-derived CDR1 and CDR2 are SQVTM and ANQGSEA. DNA for the CDR3: TGCAGCGTTGCCACAGGGGTACAGCCCCAGCATTTT. Protein sequence: CSVATGVQPQHF.

This clone showed up just once. The V gene is TRBV7-2, the J gene TRBJ2-5; 8 nucleotides agree with TRBD1. V shed 5 bases and J 2 bases; nucleotides not matched to a gene: 1. The CDR3 runs to 13 residues. Per germline, CDR1 SGHTA and CDR2 FQGNSA. CDR3 coding DNA: TGTGCCAGCAGCCGGGACAGGCAAGAGACCCAGTACTTC. It encodes CASSRDRQETQYF.

This chain links TRBV6-5 with TRBJ1-3, with no clear D. The V gene lost 7 bases and the J gene lost 0 bases, with 7 bases spanning the gap. The germline CDR1 and CDR2 sequences are MNHEY and SVGAGI. CDR3 length: 13 amino acids. The CDR3 protein is CASTGSSGNTIYF. In nucleotides, the CDR3 is TGTGCCAGCACAGGATCCTCTGGAAACACCATATATTTT.

J is TRBJ2-1 and V is TRBV11-3; D is unclear. The CDR3 covers 14 residues. The germline V and J ends were trimmed by 3 bases and 2 bases, with 8 bases remaining between them. The germline CDR1 and CDR2 sequences are SGHNT and YENEEA. The CDR3 DNA sequence: TGTGCCAGCAGCTTTCATGGAACCTACAATGAGCAGTTCTTC. Its translation is CASSFHGTYNEQFF.

The rearrangement links TRBV2 to TRBJ2-3, with unresolved D. This CDR3 is built from 13 residues. CDR1 and CDR2 (germline): SNHLY, FYNNEI. Trimming shortened V by 6 bases and J by 7 bases, and 14 bases separated the two germline ends. The CDR3 coding sequence is TGTGCCAGCAGGAGGTCCTTACTAAATACGCAGTATTTT. Translation: CASRRSLLNTQYF.

This chain joins TRBV18 and TRBJ1-1, with D unclear. The V gene's germline CDR1 is KGHSH and CDR2 LQKENI. There are 15 residues in the CDR3. Trimming left V 1 base short and J 0 bases short, with 9 bases between. CDR3 bases: TGTGCCAGCTCACCACGGGGTACCTTGAACACTGAAGCTTTCTTT. Encoded protein: CASSPRGTLNTEAFF. Drawing the rest from reference TRBV18 and TRBJ1-1, the complete variable domain is NAGVMQNPRHLVRRRGQEARLRCSPMKGHSHVYWYRQLPEEGLKFMVYLQKENIIDESGMPKERFSAEFPKEGPSILRIQQVVRGDSAAYFCASSPRGTLNTEAFFGQGTRLTVV.

This clone was seen just once. The J gene is TRBJ1-2, the V gene TRBV11-3; no definite D call. This CDR3 has 15 amino acids. CDR1 is SGHNT, CDR2 YENEEA, per germline. Trimming took off 4 bases at V and 0 bases at J, with 12 bases between the two ends. The CDR3 DNA sequence: TGTGCCAGCAGCTCACACAGAGACCCTAACTATGGCTACACCTTC. As protein: CASSSHRDPNYGYTF. Full variable domain (outside the CDR3, taken from reference TRBV11-3 and TRBJ1-2): EAGVVQSPRYKIIEKKQPVAFWCNPISGHNTLYWYLQNLGQGPELLIRYENEEAVDDSQLPKDRFSAERLKGVDSTLKIQPAELGDSAVYLCASSSHRDPNYGYTFGSGTRLTVV.

There are a few counts of this clone. The J gene is TRBJ1-5, the V gene TRBV2; D gene unclear. The length of the CDR3 is 13 residues. Per the germline V gene, CDR1 is SNHLY and CDR2 is FYNNEI. Trimming removed 7 bases at V and 5 bases at J, with 12 bases between. The CDR3 nucleotides read TGTGCCAGCAATTCAGGCAGACATCAGCCCCAGCATTTT. This codes for CASNSGRHQPQHF.

This chain links TRBV7-2 with TRBJ2-3; D is unresolved. This CDR3 spans 12 amino acids. Trimming pared 5 bases from V and 6 bases from J, leaving 9 bases between. Germline V gene sequence: CDR1 SGHTA, CDR2 FQGNSA. Here the CDR3 DNA reads TGTGCCAGCAGCCCCTTGGTTGATACGCAGTATTTT. Its translation: CASSPLVDTQYF. The full variable domain, its missing parts supplied by reference TRBV7-2 and TRBJ2-3, is GAGVSQSPSNKVTEKGKDVELRCDPISGHTALYWYRQSLGQGLEFLIYFQGNSAPDKSGLPSDRFSAERTGGSVSTLTIQRTQQEDSAVYLCASSPLVDTQYFGPGTRLTVL.

The chain has TRBV7-9 and TRBJ1-2; 10 bases match TRBD1. V trimming: 4 bases; J trimming: 5 bases; junction bases outside the gene matches: 10. Germline CDR1 is SEHNR and CDR2 is FQNEAQ (reference sequence). The CDR3 is 16 residues long. The CDR3 DNA follows: TGTGCCAGCAGCTCCTGGAGGGACAGGGGTAATTATGGCTACACCTTC. Amino acids: CASSSWRDRGNYGYTF.

The gene calls are TRBV7-3 and TRBJ2-1; the D gene is possibly TRBD2 (5 bases). Germline lookup yields CDR1 SGHTA and CDR2 FQGTGA. V lost 5 bases and J lost 9, with 14 bases in between. The CDR3 covers 13 residues. The CDR3 region is CASSPLRGTEQFF. In DNA, the CDR3 is TGTGCCAGCAGCCCCCTACGGGGAACTGAGCAGTTCTTC.

This sequence joins TRBV4-2 and TRBJ1-5; a possible D gene is TRBD1 (5 bases). Germline V gene sequence: CDR1 LGHNA, CDR2 YNFKEQ. This CDR3 has 14 amino acids. The V and J ends lost 3 bases and 0 bases respectively, with 6 bases between them. CDR3 DNA sequence: TGTGCCAGCAGCCAGACAGATAGCAATCAGCCCCAGCATTTT. Its protein is CASSQTDSNQPQHF.

The rearrangement joins TRBV7-9 to TRBJ2-6, with a possible D match to TRBD1 (5 bases). The V gene's germline CDR1 is SEHNR and CDR2 FQNEAQ (reference sequence). CDR3 size: 15 residues. The V and J ends lost 2 bases and 1 base respectively, with 6 bases between them. The CDR3 DNA reads TGTGCCAGCAGCTTACCAGGGTCTGGGGCCAACGTCCTGACTTTC. Translation: CASSLPGSGANVLTF. Combining the CDR3 with reference TRBV7-9 and TRBJ2-6 gives the whole variable domain DTGVSQNPRHKITKRGQNVTFRCDPISEHNRLYWYRQTLGQGPEFLTYFQNEAQLEKSRLLSDRFSAERPKGSFSTLEIQRTEQGDSAMYLCASSLPGSGANVLTFGAGSRLTVL.

In DNA form, the CDR3 reads TGTGCCAGCAGTTACTCGGTGGCGGGGGATCACAATGAGCAGTTCTTC. Residues: CASSYSVAGDHNEQFF. The V call is TRBV6-6, the J call TRBJ2-1; 7 nucleotides align to TRBD2. The junction had 7 bases not matched to a gene; V was cut back by 0 bases and J by 5 bases. CDR3 length: 16 residues. Germline CDR1 reads MNHNY; CDR2 reads SVGAGI (reference sequence).

The chain couples TRBV5-8 to TRBJ2-3; TRBD2 might be the D (6 bases). The CDR3 has 15 residues. Trimming shortened V by 6 bases and J by 10 bases, and 24 bases separated the two germline ends. Germline V gene sequence: CDR1 SGHTS, CDR2 YDEGEE. In DNA, the CDR3 is TGTGCCAGCACCTTTGCCTCCTGGGGGGTACAATCGCAGTATTTT. Protein: CASTFASWGVQSQYF.